A selection of T cell receptor beta chains follows, all from one sample in a study of T cell repertoires in cytomegalovirus infection. From the reads, TCRdb called clonotypes with MiXCR, one entry per CDR3 protein. The sample includes about 260,000 distinct CDR3 sequences, 9.1% of them seen just once. The specimen was PBMCs. These receptor sequences come from a human donor in good health (CMV status not recorded). Some clones in this sample may be carry-over from other donors' samples. CDR3s include the opening cysteine and the closing phenylalanine or tryptophan. D genes are given only for firm matches. Size tells how often a clone was seen (once, few, many) or the class of an expanded clone, and some rows leave it out.

D	size	V	J	DNA	CDR3
NA	few	TRBV7-2	TRBJ2-1	TGTGCCAGCAGCTTAACAGATGAGCAGTTCTTC	CASSLTDEQFF
TRBD2	many	TRBV7-2	TRBJ2-7	TGTGCCAGCAGCCGAGGGACTAGCGGGGCCTCTCCCTACGAGCAGTACTTC	CASSRGTSGASPYEQYF
NA	few	TRBV6-1	TRBJ1-2	TGTGCCAGCAGTCCGCGGGGACAACTACAAGTTACTAACTATGGCTACACCTTC	CASSPRGQLQVTNYGYTF
TRBD1	few	TRBV19	TRBJ2-3	TGTGCCAGTAGTATAGGGGGACGGGACAGGGGTGCAGATACGCAGTATTTT	CASSIGGRDRGADTQYF
NA	few	TRBV5-1	TRBJ1-1	TGCGCCAGCAGCTTATGGACAGCCTCCACTGAAGCTTTCTTT	CASSLWTASTEAFF
NA	many	TRBV19	TRBJ2-1	TGTGCCAGTAGGCGATTAGACTCGGACAATGAGCAGTTCTTC	CASRRLDSDNEQFF
NA	many	TRBV7-3	TRBJ2-7	TGTGCCAGCAGCCCCGCCGGCGGGGGCCAAGCGCAGTACTTC	CASSPAGGGQAQYF
TRBD1	many	TRBV7-8	TRBJ2-3	TGTGCCAGCAGCCCGGACAGGGGGCGTGATACGCAGTATTTT	CASSPDRGRDTQYF
NA	many	TRBV7-2	TRBJ2-7	TGTGCCAGCAGCTTGGGGGTAACCTACGAGCAGTACTTC	CASSLGVTYEQYF
TRBD1	many	TRBV7-6	TRBJ2-1	TGTGCCAGCAGCCCTCGAACAGGGGTGGAGCAGTTCTTC	CASSPRTGVEQFF
TRBD2	NA	TRBV7-8	TRBJ2-1	TGTGCCAGCAGCTCCCGGTCAGGGACTAGCGGACACAATGAGCAGTTCTTC	CASSSRSGTSGHNEQFF
NA	many	TRBV7-3	TRBJ2-3	TGTGCCAGCAGCAGGACGGGGGTCAACACAGATACGCAGTATTTT	CASSRTGVNTDTQYF
NA	many	TRBV7-2	TRBJ1-2	TGTGCCAGCAGCTTAGCAAGCTTTGACTATGGCTACACCTTC	CASSLASFDYGYTF
TRBD2	NA	TRBV6-5	TRBJ2-1	TGTGCCAGCAGTCTGACTAGCAATAATTACAATGAGCAGTTCTTC	CASSLTSNNYNEQFF
NA	many	TRBV28	TRBJ2-4	TGTGCCAGCAGGGGGGCGGGGGCGCTGATGGAAAAGGCCAAAAACATTCAGTACTTC	CASRGAGALMEKAKNIQYF
NA	NA	TRBV5-1	TRBJ1-1	TGCGCCAGCAGCTTATTTGGGCGGGACACTGAAGCTTTCTTT	CASSLFGRDTEAFF
TRBD2	many	TRBV4-3	TRBJ2-2	TGCGCCAGCAGCCAAGGACTAGCGGGAGGCACCGGGGAGCTGTTTTTT	CASSQGLAGGTGELFF
TRBD1	many	TRBV7-8	TRBJ1-5	TGTGCCAGCAGCTCAAGGGACAGGGGAAGCAATCAGCCCCAGCATTTT	CASSSRDRGSNQPQHF
NA	many	TRBV7-8	TRBJ1-2	TGTGCCAGCAGCCCGTCGGTGGCTAACTATGGCTACACCTTC	CASSPSVANYGYTF
NA	many	TRBV12-3/TRBV12-4	TRBJ2-2	TGTGCCAGCGCGTCACAGACCACCGGGGAGCTGTTTTTT	CASASQTTGELFF
NA	few	TRBV11-2	TRBJ2-7	TGTGCCAGCACCCCTCCGGGCGGCTCAAGCTCCTACGAGCAGTACTTC	CASTPPGGSSSYEQYF
NA	few	TRBV12-3/TRBV12-4	TRBJ1-6	TGTGCCAGCAGGTGGGGTGGGCTCCGTAATTCACCCCTCCACTTT	CASRWGGLRNSPLHF
NA	many	TRBV20-1	TRBJ2-3	TGCAGGCCCATGGCGGGGAAGTATACGCAGTATTTT	CRPMAGKYTQYF
TRBD2	few	TRBV27	TRBJ2-1	TGTGCCAGCAGCTTATGGCAAGCGGGGGCCAAAAATGAGCAGTTCTTC	CASSLWQAGAKNEQFF
NA	many	TRBV6-2/TRBV6-3	TRBJ2-1	TGTGCCAGCAGGAAGGGGGGCCTAGGAAATGAGCAGTTCTTC	CASRKGGLGNEQFF
NA	many	TRBV7-2	TRBJ1-1	TGTGCCAGCAGCTTGAGTATATCGAACACTGAAGCTTTCTTT	CASSLSISNTEAFF
NA	many	TRBV7-8	TRBJ1-3	TGTGCCAGCAGCTTAGCACGCGGGGCCGGCTCTGGAAACACCATATATTTT	CASSLARGAGSGNTIYF
NA	few	TRBV7-2	TRBJ1-3	TGTGCCAGCAGCTTAGGGGGAGGGACCGGAAACACCATATATTTT	CASSLGGGTGNTIYF
NA	few	TRBV3-1	TRBJ2-2	TGTGCCAGCAGCCAAAATGGAAGGCCGGGCGGGGAGCTGTTTTTT	CASSQNGRPGGELFF
TRBD2	NA	TRBV2	TRBJ2-2	TGTGCCAGCAGACCCGCCCCTACTAGCGGGACGAACACCGGGGAGCTGTTTTTT	CASRPAPTSGTNTGELFF
NA	NA	TRBV11-3	TRBJ2-1	TGTGCCAGCAGCTCCGAGGGGACCCTATCGGGGAATGAGCAGTTCTTC	CASSSEGTLSGNEQFF
TRBD1	few	TRBV20-1	TRBJ2-7	TGCAGTGCTAGCCTAGACAGGGGGGTCTACGAGCAGTACTTC	CSASLDRGVYEQYF
TRBD1	few	TRBV20-1	TRBJ2-5	TGCAGTGCTAGAGCGGAAGGTCAGGGGGTCCAGTACTTC	CSARAEGQGVQYF
NA	NA	TRBV2	TRBJ1-4	TGTGCCAGCACCCGGGAAGCCCAGGCGGGTGAAAAACTGTTTTTT	CASTREAQAGEKLFF
TRBD2	few	TRBV7-2	TRBJ2-1	TGTGCCAGCAGACAAGGTGGGACTAGCGGGAGGAATGAGCAGTTCTTC	CASRQGGTSGRNEQFF
NA	many	TRBV7-2	TRBJ1-2	TGTGCCGGGGGTAGTGGATATGGCTACACCTTC	CAGGSGYGYTF
TRBD1	NA	TRBV29-1	TRBJ2-3	TGCAGCGCGGACAGGGGGCTTTTATTAGGTACAGATACGCAGTATTTT	CSADRGLLLGTDTQYF
NA	NA	TRBV11-2	TRBJ2-2	TGTGCCAGCAGCTTAATCCCAGGGCCCGGGGAGCTGTTTTTT	CASSLIPGPGELFF
NA	many	TRBV7-2	TRBJ1-2	TGTGCCAGCAGACTTGACAGTTCATATGGCTACACCTTC	CASRLDSSYGYTF
TRBD2	many	TRBV6-6	TRBJ2-5	TGTGCCAGCAGTTCCCCGCGGACTAGAATACAAGAGACCCAGTACTTC	CASSSPRTRIQETQYF
TRBD2	NA	TRBV6-2/TRBV6-3	TRBJ2-1	TGTGCCAGCAGTACCGCCCGGGGGGGGTCCTACAATGAGCAGTTCTTC	CASSTARGGSYNEQFF
NA	many	TRBV7-2	TRBJ2-7	TGTGCCAGTGTTAGTGGGACATCGTCGGGCGAGCAGTACTTC	CASVSGTSSGEQYF
NA	few	TRBV18	TRBJ2-3	TGTGCCAGCTCACCACAAGGAGGTCTCGCAGATACGCAGTATTTT	CASSPQGGLADTQYF
NA	many	TRBV7-2	TRBJ1-6	TGTGCCAGCAGCTTCTTGGCGGGGGGATCCTCCTATAATTCACCCCTCCACTTT	CASSFLAGGSSYNSPLHF
NA	many	TRBV7-6	TRBJ2-3	TGTGCCAGCAGCTTGGAGGGCAGCGTGGCAGATACGCAGTATTTT	CASSLEGSVADTQYF
TRBD1	NA	TRBV18	TRBJ2-7	TGTGTCAGCTCCTCCTCCGGGACAGGGAACTCCTACGAGCAGTACTTC	CVSSSSGTGNSYEQYF
NA	few	TRBV6-6	TRBJ2-3	TGTGCCAGCAGCCCGTCTTATACGCAGTATTTT	CASSPSYTQYF